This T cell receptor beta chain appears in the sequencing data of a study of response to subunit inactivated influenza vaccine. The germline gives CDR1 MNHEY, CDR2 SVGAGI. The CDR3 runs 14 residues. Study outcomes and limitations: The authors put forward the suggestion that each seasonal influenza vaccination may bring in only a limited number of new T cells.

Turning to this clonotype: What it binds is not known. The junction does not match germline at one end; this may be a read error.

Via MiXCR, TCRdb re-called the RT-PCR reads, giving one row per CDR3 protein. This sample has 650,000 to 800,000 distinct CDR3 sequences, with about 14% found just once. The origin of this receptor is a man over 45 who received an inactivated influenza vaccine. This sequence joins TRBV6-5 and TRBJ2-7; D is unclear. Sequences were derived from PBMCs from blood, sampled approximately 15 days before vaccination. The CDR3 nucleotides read TGTGCCATCAGTTACTTAGGCGGAACCTACGAGCAGTACTTC. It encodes CAISYLGGTYEQYF.